The 8 T cell receptor beta chains below were found in one sample sequenced in a study of cytomegalovirus exposure and HLA in healthy donors. Primers included in the PCR were 60 Vbeta and 13 Jbeta primers. Libraries were prepared by immunoSEQ multiplex PCR; TCRdb keeps only in-frame clonotypes and omits some of them. The sample gives 150,000 to 200,000 clones, 84% of which show up once; 0.95% to 1.5% is in the top ten. Specimen: PBMCs. These TCRs come from a girl aged 2-10 years in good health and CMV-seropositive.

The chain carries TRBV6-5 and TRBJ2-7, with a weak D call TRBD2 (5 bases). The germline V and J ends were trimmed by 0 bases and 4 bases, with 13 bases remaining between them. The CDR3 has 15 residues. Germline values: CDR1 MNHEY, CDR2 SVGAGI. DNA of the CDR3: TGTGCCAGCAGTTACTCCCCCGGAGGCGCATACGAGCAGTACTTC. Translating gives CASSYSPGGAYEQYF.

The chain joins TRBV11-3 to TRBJ2-1; TRBD2 agrees at 9 bases. With V trimmed by 2 bases and J by 7 bases, 12 bases remained unmatched. Germline-derived CDR1 and CDR2 are SGHNT and YENEEA. This CDR3 spans 17 amino acids. CDR3 DNA: TGTGCCAGCAGCTTACGAATGGGGGCGGGAGGGTGGAATGAGCAGTTCTTC. This sequence encodes CASSLRMGAGGWNEQFF.

The chain employs TRBV9 and TRBJ1-3, with a tentative D call TRBD1 (6 bases). V was clipped by 3 bases and J by 0 bases, with 13 bases between them. Germline V lookup: CDR1 SGDLS, CDR2 YYNGEE. The CDR3 has 16 residues. CDR3 coding DNA: TGTGCCAGCAGCGCCCCAGGACAGTTCTCTGGAAACACCATATATTTT. This encodes CASSAPGQFSGNTIYF.

This chain joins TRBV28 and TRBJ2-5; TRBD1 aligns across 9 bases. CDR1 and CDR2 (germline): MDHEN, SYDVKM. V shed 4 bases, J shed 5 bases, and the junction held 2 bases outside the gene matches. The CDR3 is 13 amino acids. The DNA of the CDR3 is TGTGCCAGCAGTTCAGACAGGGGGGAGACCCAGTACTTC. It is translated as CASSSDRGETQYF. The full variable domain, completed using reference TRBV28 and TRBJ2-5, is DVKVTQSSRYLVKRTGEKVFLECVQDMDHENMFWYRQDPGLGLRLIYFSYDVKMKEKGDIPEGYSVSREKKERFSLILESASTNQTSMYLCASSSDRGETQYFGPGTRLLVL.

V and J are TRBV5-1 and TRBJ2-7; D is perhaps TRBD1 (6 bases). The CDR3 loop spans 12 amino acids. V lost 3 bases, J lost 6 bases, and 10 bases lay in between. Germline V lookup: CDR1 SGHRS, CDR2 YFSETQ. CDR3 in amino acids: CASSSLQGEQYF. The DNA of the CDR3 is TGCGCCAGCAGCTCGTTACAGGGCGAGCAGTACTTC.

This clone has a handful of counts. V and J are TRBV5-4 and TRBJ2-2; tentative D call: TRBD2 (5 bases). The V gene's germline CDR1 is SGHNT and CDR2 YYREEE (reference sequence). V lost 2 bases, J lost 0 bases, and 11 bases lay in between. There are 16 residues in the CDR3. The DNA of the CDR3 is TGTGCCAGCAGCTTCCTAGCTGCTACGAACACCGGGGAGCTGTTTTTT. Protein product: CASSFLAATNTGELFF.

The V gene is TRBV29-1, the J gene TRBJ1-2; D is ambiguous. The germline V and J ends were trimmed by 7 bases and 0 bases, with 18 bases remaining between them. This CDR3 has 15 amino acids. Germline CDR1 SQVTM, CDR2 ANQGSEA. Here the CDR3 reads CSALGRAQANYGYTF. CDR3 DNA: TGCAGCGCCCTGGGGAGGGCCCAAGCTAACTATGGCTACACCTTC.

This chain connects TRBV11-3 to TRBJ2-7, with D possibly being TRBD2 (6 bases). Per germline, CDR1 SGHNT and CDR2 YENEEA. The length of the CDR3 is 16 residues. V was pared by 0 bases and J by 1 base, with 13 bases between. In DNA, the CDR3 is TGTGCCAGCAGCTTAGACGGGAGTGGGCCGTCCTACGAGCAGTACTTC. Protein sequence: CASSLDGSGPSYEQYF.